This TCR beta chain was sequenced in a study of identical twins. This clonotype was seen more than once but under ten times. TCRdb used MiXCR to reprocess the 5' RACE reads, holding one entry per CDR3 protein. The sample shows around 470,000 distinct CDR3 sequences, about 14% of them seen only once. All of the donors were Caucasians in good health. These data were likewise used in another study, on yellow fever vaccine responses in identical twins. Per that paper: Reported findings indicate that twins' vaccine T cell responses seemed partially convergent, partially personalized.

The TCR was taken from a young woman in good health. The sample taken for sequencing was CD4+ T cells sorted from blood.

The CDR3 here is CASSPNNPEQFF. Written as DNA, the CDR3 is TGTGCCAGCAGTCCAAATAACCCTGAGCAGTTCTTC. This sequence joins TRBV6-6 and TRBJ2-1; D unclear. This CDR3 has 12 amino acids. Trimming cost V 5 bases and J 9 bases, with 11 bases left between them. CDR1 is MNHNY, CDR2 SVGAGI, per germline (reference sequence).